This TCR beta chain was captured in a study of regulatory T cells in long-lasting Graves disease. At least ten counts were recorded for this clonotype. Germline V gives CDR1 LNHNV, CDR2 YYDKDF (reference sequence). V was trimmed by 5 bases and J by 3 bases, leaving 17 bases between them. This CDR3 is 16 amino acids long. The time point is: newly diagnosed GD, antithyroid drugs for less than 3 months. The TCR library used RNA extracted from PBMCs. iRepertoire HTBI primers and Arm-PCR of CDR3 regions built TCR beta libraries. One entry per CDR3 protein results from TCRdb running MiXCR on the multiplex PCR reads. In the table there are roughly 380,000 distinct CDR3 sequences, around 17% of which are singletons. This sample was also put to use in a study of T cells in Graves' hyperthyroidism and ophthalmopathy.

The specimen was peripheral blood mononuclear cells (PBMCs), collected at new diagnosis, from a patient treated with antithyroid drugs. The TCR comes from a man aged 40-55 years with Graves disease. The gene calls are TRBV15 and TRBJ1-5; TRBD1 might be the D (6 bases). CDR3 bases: TGTGCCACCAGCCCATACCTAGGGGGGTACAATCAGCCCCAGCATTTT. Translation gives CATSPYLGGYNQPQHF.